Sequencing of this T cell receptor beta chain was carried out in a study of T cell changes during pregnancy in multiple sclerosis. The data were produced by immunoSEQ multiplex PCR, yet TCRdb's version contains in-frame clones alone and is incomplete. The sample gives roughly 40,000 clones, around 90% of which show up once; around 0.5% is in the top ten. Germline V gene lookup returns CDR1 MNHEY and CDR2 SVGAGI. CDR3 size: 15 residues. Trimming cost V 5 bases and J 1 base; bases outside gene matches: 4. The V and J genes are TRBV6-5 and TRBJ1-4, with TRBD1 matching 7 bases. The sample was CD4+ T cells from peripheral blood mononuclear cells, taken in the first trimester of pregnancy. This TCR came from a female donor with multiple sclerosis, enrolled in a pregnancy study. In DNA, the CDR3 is TGTGCCAGCAGTACACACAGGGGAACTAATGAAAAACTGTTTTTT. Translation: CASSTHRGTNEKLFF.